This TCR beta chain comes out of a study of blood T cell dynamics during melanoma immunotherapy. Broader study findings: It remained unknown if the driving T cell clones were melanoma-specific.

The time point is: week 3, after first cycle of checkpoint inhibitor. Samples come from before therapy and from week 3 after the first blockade cycle. Apart from a couple of fast progressors, RECIST 1.1 response was judged 12 weeks post-infusion. Concerning this clone: Its antigen is as yet unknown.

DNA loading was fixed at about 360 ng for all bulk PBMC samples. The repertoire was sequenced with immunoSEQ multiplex PCR; TCRdb's copy has only in-frame clones and lacks some. The sample has approximately 15,000 clones; roughly 85% are singletons. The input for sequencing was blood, taken from a patient treated with checkpoint blockade. The origin of this receptor is a human donor with melanoma.

The CDR3 spells CASSLRVGNTIYF. CDR3 coding DNA: TGTGCCAGCAGCTTGAGGGTCGGAAACACCATATATTTT. V gene TRBV5-6 combines with J gene TRBJ1-3; D not resolved. Germline V gene sequence: CDR1 SGHDT, CDR2 YYEEEE. Between the trimmed V and J ends, which lost 1 base and 4 bases, there was a span of 6 bases. The CDR3 has 13 amino acids.